The T cell receptor (beta chain) described here comes from a study of cytomegalovirus exposure and HLA in healthy donors. The data were produced by immunoSEQ multiplex PCR, yet TCRdb's version contains in-frame clones alone and is incomplete. The sample holds 150,000 or so clones, less than 90% seen once. The CDR3 contains 14 residues. The TCR originated in a man aged 18 to 29 in good health and CMV-seropositive. Sequencing was carried out using PBMCs. The chain is built from TRBV12-2 and TRBJ1-5; the table's D call, TRBD1, has no DNA check behind it. TRBV12-2 is recorded as a pseudogene. In nucleotides, the CDR3 is TGTGCAAGTCGCTCAGTCCAGGGGGCCCAGCCCCAGCATTTT. Its translation: CASRSVQGAQPQHF.